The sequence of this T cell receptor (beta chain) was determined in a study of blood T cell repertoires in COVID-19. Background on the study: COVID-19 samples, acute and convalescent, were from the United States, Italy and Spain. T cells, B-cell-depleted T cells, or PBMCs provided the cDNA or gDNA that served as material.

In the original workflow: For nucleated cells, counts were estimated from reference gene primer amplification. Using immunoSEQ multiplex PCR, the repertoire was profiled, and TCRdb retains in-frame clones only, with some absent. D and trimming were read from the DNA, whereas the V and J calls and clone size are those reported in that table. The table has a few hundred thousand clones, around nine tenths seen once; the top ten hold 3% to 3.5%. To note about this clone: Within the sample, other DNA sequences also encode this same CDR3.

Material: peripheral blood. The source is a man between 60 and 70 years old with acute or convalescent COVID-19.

CDR3 bases: TGTGCCAGCAGCATGCCTCCAGGGAACACTGAAGCTTTCTTT. Its translation is CASSMPPGNTEAFF. The V and J genes are TRBV28 and TRBJ1-1; D remains ambiguous. Trimming removed 6 bases from V and 1 base from J, with 12 bases in between. The germline V gene has CDR1 MDHEN and CDR2 SYDVKM. There are 14 residues in the CDR3.